This T cell receptor beta chain was recovered during a study of shared clonotypes between healthy human individuals. V lost 4 bases, J lost 8 bases, and 18 bases lay in between. The CDR3 is 15 amino acids. Germline V gene data show CDR1 as SGHDT and CDR2 as YYEEEE. Here immunoSEQ multiplex PCR was the method, and the copy in TCRdb shows in-frame clones only, minus some. This table holds some 2,000,000 clones, roughly 96% found once. Investigators divided CD4+ cells into CD45RA+ naive and CD45RA-negative memory subsets. The rearrangement uses TRBV5-6 and TRBJ1-4; no reliable D call. Sequencing used naive CD4+ T cells sorted from blood. The subset denotes: CD45RA+ positively selected. The receptor's source is a young man in good health. The CDR3 region is CASSPRRGIVEKLFF. Here the CDR3 DNA reads TGTGCCAGCAGCCCGAGGCGGGGAATCGTAGAAAAACTGTTTTTT.